These 16 T cell receptor beta chains were all obtained from the same sample, sequenced in a study of blood T cell repertoires in COVID-19. Using immunoSEQ multiplex PCR, the repertoire was profiled, and TCRdb retains in-frame clones only, with some absent. Of under 200,000 clones detected, 70% to 85% appear once; the ten largest clones hold 4% to 6.5%. The specimen sequenced was PBMCs or T cells enriched from blood (not recorded which). The source of these receptors is a woman aged 55-70 years with acute COVID-19.

This clone was seen a few times. J is TRBJ2-5 and V is TRBV7-2; 10 bases fit TRBD1. This CDR3 comprises 15 residues. The V and J ends lost 6 bases and 4 bases, in that order; junction bases with no gene match: 8. From germline, CDR1 is SGHTA and CDR2 FQGNSA. CDR3 sequence reads: CASRKGQGSLETQYF. CDR3 nucleotides: TGTGCCAGCAGAAAGGGACAGGGGAGTCTAGAGACCCAGTACTTC. Using reference TRBV7-2 and TRBJ2-5 for the parts outside the CDR3, the full variable domain is GAGVSQSPSNKVTEKGKDVELRCDPISGHTALYWYRQSLGQGLEFLIYFQGNSAPDKSGLPSDRFSAERTGGSVSTLTIQRTQQEDSAVYLCASRKGQGSLETQYFGPGTRLLVL.

This chain uses TRBV10-1 with TRBJ2-1; possibly TRBD2 for D (5 bases). Trimming cost V 8 bases and J 10 bases, with 21 bases left between them. Germline CDR1 is WNHNN and CDR2 is SYGVQD (reference sequence). CDR3 length equals 14 residues. Here the CDR3 reads CASRTEGMKREQFF. The DNA for the CDR3 is TGCGCCAGCCGAACAGAGGGAATGAAAAGGGAGCAGTTCTTC.

V is TRBV4-3 and J is TRBJ1-5, with D possibly matching TRBD1 (5 bases). The CDR3 sequence is 15 residues long. CDR1 is LGHNA, CDR2 YSLEER, per germline. The V end was cut by 1 base, the J end by 3 bases, with 10 bases between. CDR3 residues: CASSQVDSPNQPQHF. The CDR3 DNA is TGCGCCAGCAGCCAAGTCGACAGCCCCAATCAGCCCCAGCATTTT.

The chain links TRBV7-2 to TRBJ1-1; D is perhaps TRBD1 (5 bases). V gave up 3 bases and J gave up 0 bases, with 11 bases separating them. The CDR3 totals 15 residues. The germline V gene has CDR1 SGHTA and CDR2 FQGNSA. CDR3 DNA sequence: TGTGCCAGCAGCTTTTGGGGGGAAATGAACACTGAAGCTTTCTTT. Protein: CASSFWGEMNTEAFF. Variable domain in full (rest from reference TRBV7-2 and TRBJ1-1): GAGVSQSPSNKVTEKGKDVELRCDPISGHTALYWYRQSLGQGLEFLIYFQGNSAPDKSGLPSDRFSAERTGGSVSTLTIQRTQQEDSAVYLCASSFWGEMNTEAFFGQGTRLTVV.

The CDR3 nucleotides read TGTGCCAGCAGCCGGGGACAGGGGGTTCAGGATGGCTACACCTTC. This encodes CASSRGQGVQDGYTF. The chain has TRBV7-9 and TRBJ1-2; TRBD1 agrees at 11 bases. The V and J ends lost 5 bases and 6 bases, in that order; junction bases with no gene match: 8. The CDR3 runs 15 residues. Looked up from germline, CDR1 is SEHNR and CDR2 is FQNEAQ (reference sequence).

The V call is TRBV4-3, the J call TRBJ2-3; TRBD2 matches 8 bases. J lost 5 bases, V lost 0 bases, and 10 bases had no gene match. Looked up from germline, CDR1 is LGHNA and CDR2 is YSLEER. CDR3 size: 17 residues. DNA of the CDR3: TGCGCCAGCAGCCAAGATAGCGGGGTCGGGGTTCTAGATACGCAGTATTTT. As protein: CASSQDSGVGVLDTQYF.

V is TRBV5-1 and J is TRBJ1-2; 7 bases match TRBD1. Germline CDR1 reads SGHRS; CDR2 reads YFSETQ. V was clipped by 3 bases and J by 0 bases; unmatched bases: 2. This CDR3 contains 14 residues. CDR3 nucleotide sequence: TGCGCCAGCAGCTCTGGGACAGCTAACTATGGCTACACCTTC. Residues: CASSSGTANYGYTF. Full variable domain (rest looked up from reference TRBV5-1 and TRBJ1-2): KAGVTQTPRYLIKTRGQQVTLSCSPISGHRSVSWYQQTPGQGLQFLFEYFSETQRNKGNFPGRFSGRQFSNSRSEMNVSTLELGDSALYLCASSSGTANYGYTFGSGTRLTVV.

The gene calls are TRBV4-1 and TRBJ1-2; 8 positions match TRBD1. Per the germline V gene, CDR1 is MGHRA and CDR2 is YSYEKL. The CDR3 totals 16 residues. V lost 3 bases to trimming and J lost 2 bases; unmatched junction nucleotides: 8. The CDR3 region has the DNA TGCGCCAGCAGCCACCTGGGGGACAGGCCAAACTATGGCTACACCTTC. Its protein product is CASSHLGDRPNYGYTF.

The chain carries TRBV11-2 and TRBJ1-2, with TRBD1 identical over 9 bases. The CDR3 covers 16 residues. V gave up 4 bases and J gave up 3 bases; unmatched junction bases: 9. Looked up from germline, CDR1 is SGHAT and CDR2 is FQNNGV. CDR3 sequence reads: CASSSLRDREHYGYTF. In DNA, the CDR3 is TGTGCCAGCAGCTCACTCCGGGACAGGGAACACTATGGCTACACCTTC.

This chain connects TRBV7-2 to TRBJ2-2; 9 bases agree with TRBD2. CDR1 and CDR2 from the germline V gene are SGHTA and FQGNSA. The V and J ends lost 5 bases and 7 bases, in that order; junction bases with no gene match: 5. The CDR3 is made up of 14 amino acids. This CDR3 is CASSLSGRNGELFF. CDR3 DNA: TGTGCCAGCAGCCTGAGCGGGAGGAACGGGGAGCTGTTTTTT. Full variable domain (rest looked up from reference TRBV7-2 and TRBJ2-2): GAGVSQSPSNKVTEKGKDVELRCDPISGHTALYWYRQSLGQGLEFLIYFQGNSAPDKSGLPSDRFSAERTGGSVSTLTIQRTQQEDSAVYLCASSLSGRNGELFFGEGSRLTVL.

The chain uses TRBV28 and TRBJ2-1; D is undetermined. Germline V CDR1 and CDR2: MDHEN, SYDVKM. The CDR3 extends over 16 amino acids. V was clipped by 3 bases and J by 4 bases, with 16 bases between them. Here the CDR3 DNA reads TGTGCCAGCAGTTTTGGCCCCAGGTCCTCTTACAATGAGCAGTTCTTC. As protein: CASSFGPRSSYNEQFF.

The genes are TRBV30 and TRBJ1-3; D perhaps matches TRBD1 (5 bases). V was cut by 4 bases and J by 4 bases, with 8 bases left in between. Germline V CDR1 and CDR2: GTSNPN, SVGIG (reference sequence). This CDR3 has 12 amino acids. The CDR3 is CAWKRGGNTIYF. In DNA, the CDR3 is TGTGCCTGGAAAAGGGGAGGAAACACCATATATTTT.

The rearrangement joins TRBV18 to TRBJ1-1; D is unclear. V lost 3 bases and J lost 7, with 15 bases in between. CDR3 size: 14 residues. Germline V CDR1 and CDR2: KGHSH, LQKENI. Here the CDR3 reads CASSPNPGAVEAFF. CDR3 nucleotide sequence: TGTGCCAGCTCACCTAACCCGGGAGCGGTTGAAGCTTTCTTT.

The rearrangement links TRBV7-2 to TRBJ1-1; TRBD1 agrees at 10 bases. The CDR3 covers 14 residues. V was clipped by 6 bases and J by 3 bases; unmatched bases: 4. CDR1 SGHTA and CDR2 FQGNSA come from the germline V gene. In DNA, the CDR3 is TGTGCCAGCAGTCAAGGACAGGGGGACACTGAAGCTTTCTTT. This codes for CASSQGQGDTEAFF.

The chain is built from TRBV19 and TRBJ1-6; perhaps TRBD1 as D (5 bases). V was shortened by 6 bases and J by 5 bases, with 11 bases between the two germline ends. The CDR3 is 14 residues long. CDR1 is LNHDA and CDR2 is SQIVND in the germline V gene (reference sequence). CDR3 sequence reads: CASRRGHDNSPLHF. The CDR3 DNA reads TGTGCCAGTAGACGTGGACACGATAATTCACCCCTCCACTTT.

This clone was seen a few times. The chain combines TRBV6-5 with TRBJ2-5; maybe TRBD2 (7 bases). There are 13 residues in the CDR3. Trimming removed 7 bases from V and 5 bases from J, with 14 bases in between. CDR1 is MNHEY and CDR2 is SVGAGI in the germline V gene. The DNA for the CDR3 is TGTGCCAGCATCAACGGGGGGCGCGAGACCCAGTACTTC. Translated: CASINGGRETQYF.